A single sample is the source of the 28 T cell receptor beta chains below, sequenced in a study of OX40 agonist ivuxolimab in advanced cancers. Sequencing used immunoSEQ multiplex PCR; TCRdb keeps in-frame clones, though not all of them. The sample yields about 16,000 clones, roughly 81% seen once. Sequenced material: CD4+ or CD8+ T cells sorted from blood, taken in a trial of the OX40 agonist ivuxolimab. The receptors were gathered from an adult with an advanced solid tumor such as melanoma, head and neck, liver or kidney cancer.

The gene calls are TRBV10-3 and TRBJ1-5; D gene unclear. Germline-derived CDR1 and CDR2 are ENHRY and SYGVKD. This CDR3 is 13 amino acids long. Trimming cost V 0 bases and J 2 bases, with 2 bases left between them. The CDR3: CAISESGNQPQHF. The CDR3 DNA reads as TGTGCCATCAGTGAGTCGGGCAATCAGCCCCAGCATTTT.

This clone was detected only once. The chain employs TRBV28 and TRBJ1-1; D perhaps matches TRBD1 (5 bases). CDR3 size: 14 residues. V dropped 3 bases and J dropped 7 bases, with 15 bases sitting between them. CDR1 and CDR2 from the germline V gene are MDHEN and SYDVKM. The CDR3 region is CASSLSPGTNEAFF. DNA for the CDR3: TGTGCCAGCAGTTTGTCCCCCGGGACGAATGAAGCTTTCTTT.

V usage is TRBV27 and J usage is TRBJ1-1; maybe TRBD1 (5 bases). V lost 6 bases, J lost 4 bases, and 6 bases lay in between. The CDR3 is 11 residues long. The germline V gene has CDR1 MNHEY and CDR2 SMNVEV (reference sequence). The CDR3 nucleotides read TGTGCCAGCAGGGGGGGCACTGAAGCTTTCTTT. Its protein is CASRGGTEAFF.

CDR3 residues: CASSLVRGHEQYF. DNA of the CDR3: TGTGCCAGCAGCTTAGTACGAGGTCATGAGCAGTACTTC. V is TRBV13 and J is TRBJ2-7; D not certain. Germline CDR1 and CDR2: PRHDT and FYEKMQ (reference sequence). V lost 1 base and J lost 7, with 11 bases in between. The CDR3 length is 13 residues.

J is TRBJ1-1 and V is TRBV19; D is possibly TRBD1 (6 bases). The CDR3 sequence is 14 residues long. Trimming pared 7 bases from V and 2 bases from J, leaving 14 bases between. Germline V gene data show CDR1 as LNHDA and CDR2 as SQIVND (reference sequence). As DNA, the CDR3 is TGTGCCAGTACCATGGGGGGCGTTAACACTGAAGCTTTCTTT. Amino acids: CASTMGGVNTEAFF. The full variable domain, its missing parts supplied by reference TRBV19 and TRBJ1-1, is DGGITQSPKYLFRKEGQNVTLSCEQNLNHDAMYWYRQDPGQGLRLIYYSQIVNDFQKGDIAEGYSVSREKKESFPLTVTSAQKNPTAFYLCASTMGGVNTEAFFGQGTRLTVV.

This chain connects TRBV19 to TRBJ1-1; TRBD1 aligns across 8 bases. The CDR3 totals 15 residues. V was clipped by 1 base and J by 7 bases; unmatched bases: 8. Germline CDR1 reads LNHDA; CDR2 reads SQIVND (reference sequence). CDR3 region: CASSIVLGTGVEAFF. The CDR3 DNA reads TGTGCCAGTAGTATAGTGTTAGGGACAGGCGTTGAAGCTTTCTTT.

CDR3: CASSLWGAAYEQYF. DNA of the CDR3: TGTGCCAGCAGTTTATGGGGGGCTGCCTACGAGCAGTACTTC. This chain connects TRBV27 to TRBJ2-7; either TRBD1 or TRBD2 may supply D (6 bases each). From germline, CDR1 is MNHEY and CDR2 SMNVEV (reference sequence). Trimming stripped 1 base from V and 2 bases from J, with 9 bases between. The CDR3 extends over 14 amino acids.

The genes are TRBV9 and TRBJ2-7, with D perhaps matching TRBD1 (5 bases). The ends were cut back, 3 bases at V and 2 bases at J, with 15 bases in the middle. Germline loops: CDR1 SGDLS, CDR2 YYNGEE. CDR3 size: 15 residues. The CDR3 DNA is TGTGCCAGCAGCGCCACAGGTGGAACCACCTACGAGCAGTACTTC. Translated: CASSATGGTTYEQYF. Looking up the rest from reference TRBV9 and TRBJ2-7 gives the full variable domain: DSGVTQTPKHLITATGQRVTLRCSPRSGDLSVYWYQQSLDQGLQFLIQYYNGEERAKGNILERFSAQQFPDLHSELNLSSLELGDSALYFCASSATGGTTYEQYFGPGTRLTVT.

This clone appeared a single time. J is TRBJ1-1 and V is TRBV19; D is perhaps TRBD1 (6 bases). Between the trimmed V and J ends, which lost 1 base and 6 bases, there was a span of 9 bases. CDR1 LNHDA and CDR2 SQIVND come from the germline V gene (reference sequence). The CDR3 extends over 13 amino acids. This chain's CDR3 is CASSIVEGAEAFF. In DNA form, the CDR3 reads TGTGCCAGTAGTATAGTCGAGGGGGCTGAAGCTTTCTTT.

This chain connects TRBV5-4 to TRBJ2-1, with unresolved D. The CDR3 totals 14 residues. The ends were cut back, 1 base at V and 7 bases at J, with 12 bases in the middle. CDR1 is SGHNT, CDR2 YYREEE, per germline (reference sequence). CDR3: CASSLSSLKNEQFF. CDR3 nucleotide sequence: TGTGCCAGCAGCTTGTCTTCGCTAAAGAATGAGCAGTTCTTC. Drawing the rest from reference TRBV5-4 and TRBJ2-1, the complete variable domain is ETGVTQSPTHLIKTRGQQVTLRCSSQSGHNTVSWYQQALGQGPQFIFQYYREEENGRGNFPPRFSGLQFPNYSSELNVNALELDDSALYLCASSLSSLKNEQFFGPGTRLTVL.

This clone has more than one count but fewer than ten. The chain has TRBV11-1 and TRBJ1-1, with a possible D match to TRBD1 (6 bases). CDR1 and CDR2 (germline): SGHAT, FQDESV (reference sequence). The CDR3 extends over 15 amino acids. With 1 base removed from V and 4 bases from J, the gap between germline ends came to 13 bases. The CDR3 nucleotides are TGTGCCAGCAGCTTAGTCGGCGGAGGGGGCACTGAAGCTTTCTTT. Encoded protein: CASSLVGGGGTEAFF.

This clone appeared a single time. V and J are TRBV10-1 and TRBJ1-2; D is perhaps TRBD1 (6 bases). Germline CDR1 reads WNHNN; CDR2 reads SYGVQD (reference sequence). The CDR3 consists of 11 residues. The ends were cut back, 11 bases at V and 4 bases at J, with 11 bases in the middle. The CDR3 is CAGHRAYGYTF. The CDR3 bases are TGCGCCGGGCACAGGGCCTATGGCTACACCTTC.

V is TRBV6-5 and J is TRBJ2-7, with 8 nucleotides matching TRBD1. The CDR3 is 12 amino acids. V dropped 8 bases and J dropped 2; count of bases not matched to a gene: 2. Germline assignment: CDR1 MNHEY and CDR2 SVGAGI. The chain's CDR3 is CASGQGPYEQYF. For the CDR3, the DNA is TGTGCCAGCGGACAGGGTCCCTACGAGCAGTACTTC.

The chain carries TRBV25-1 and TRBJ2-1; D ambiguous. Trimming removed 1 base from V and 7 bases from J, with 17 bases in between. Germline V gene sequence: CDR1 MGHDK, CDR2 SYGVNS. This CDR3 is 16 amino acids long. The CDR3 here is CASSELVRGPMNEQFF. The CDR3 DNA sequence: TGTGCCAGCAGTGAATTAGTGCGTGGGCCAATGAATGAGCAGTTCTTC.

This sequence joins TRBV5-6 and TRBJ2-7, with 8 nucleotides matching TRBD2. The CDR3 is 14 residues long. Germline V gene data show CDR1 as SGHDT and CDR2 as YYEEEE. V lost 2 bases, J lost 5 bases, and 6 bases stayed unmatched. The CDR3 loop reads CASSLTGTRHEQYF. Written as DNA, the CDR3 is TGTGCCAGCAGCTTAACCGGGACTAGGCACGAGCAGTACTTC.

There are a few counts of this clone. V and J are TRBV11-3 and TRBJ2-5; 8 positions agree with TRBD2. The ends lost 2 bases at V and 3 bases at J; junction bases unmatched: 8. In germline, CDR1 is SGHNT, CDR2 YENEEA. This CDR3 is built from 16 residues. The CDR3 DNA follows: TGTGCCAGCAGCTTACAGAGCGGGAGTCGGAAAGAGACCCAGTACTTC. Its translation is CASSLQSGSRKETQYF.

The genes are TRBV7-3 and TRBJ2-7; D remains unclear. There are 10 residues in the CDR3. Looked up from germline, CDR1 is SGHTA and CDR2 is FQGTGA. The ends were cut back, 4 bases at V and 5 bases at J, with 3 bases in the middle. CDR3 DNA sequence: TGTGCCAGCAGCTCAGACGAGCAGTACTTC. This sequence encodes CASSSDEQYF. Full variable domain (outside the CDR3, taken from reference TRBV7-3 and TRBJ2-7): GAGVSQTPSNKVTEKGKYVELRCDPISGHTALYWYRQSLGQGPEFLIYFQGTGAADDSGLPNDRFFAVRPEGSVSTLKIQRTERGDSAVYLCASSSDEQYFGPGTRLTVT.

This chain uses TRBV28 with TRBJ2-2; D may be TRBD2 (6 bases). Deletions cut 7 bases from V and 0 bases from J, with 12 bases between. CDR3 length: 15 amino acids. Germline V gene sequence: CDR1 MDHEN, CDR2 SYDVKM. The CDR3 nucleotides read TGTGCCAGCACCGTGGGACTGACGAACACCGGGGAGCTGTTTTTT. Its translation is CASTVGLTNTGELFF.

Only one count was recorded for this clone. The CDR3 reads CASSLFPDRSSYEQYF. The CDR3 DNA follows: TGTGCCAGCAGCTTATTTCCCGACAGGAGCTCCTACGAGCAGTACTTC. The chain couples TRBV5-4 to TRBJ2-5, with TRBD1 as a possible D gene (6 bases). The end of the DNA aligns better with TRBJ2-7, so the J call may be wrong. Looked up from germline, CDR1 is SGHNT and CDR2 is YYREEE (reference sequence). The length of the CDR3 is 16 residues.

The rearrangement joins TRBV13 to TRBJ2-5; D is unresolved. V lost 0 bases and J lost 1, with 3 bases in between. Germline CDR1 PRHDT, CDR2 FYEKMQ (reference sequence). CDR3 length equals 13 residues. CDR3 residues: CASSLGPQETQYF. DNA of the CDR3: TGTGCCAGCAGCTTAGGGCCCCAAGAGACCCAGTACTTC.

The chain employs TRBV19 and TRBJ2-7, with TRBD2 matching over 9 bases. Trimming removed 4 bases from V and 4 bases from J; junction bases left unmatched: 11. This CDR3 is built from 16 residues. The germline V gene encodes CDR1 LNHDA and CDR2 SQIVND (reference sequence). DNA for the CDR3: TGTGCCAGTAGTAGCGCCTCGGGACTAGCCTTATACGAGCAGTACTTC. This gives the protein CASSSASGLALYEQYF.

This clone has just a few counts. The chain recombines TRBV4-3 with TRBJ2-1; 14 positions agree with TRBD2. V was pared by 0 bases and J by 8 bases, with 12 bases of the junction left unmatched. The CDR3 runs 19 residues. Germline V CDR1 and CDR2: LGHNA, YSLEER. CDR3: CASSQDLLTSGGALDEQFF. CDR3 nucleotide sequence: TGCGCCAGCAGCCAAGATTTGTTGACTAGCGGGGGGGCCTTAGATGAGCAGTTCTTC.

This chain uses TRBV4-1 with TRBJ2-2; no reliable D call. From germline, CDR1 is MGHRA and CDR2 YSYEKL. V was clipped by 4 bases and J by 6 bases, with 9 bases between them. The CDR3 is 13 amino acids. CDR3 region: CASSLGVAGELFF. CDR3 bases: TGCGCCAGCAGCCTCGGAGTGGCCGGGGAGCTGTTTTTT.

This sequence joins TRBV6-5 and TRBJ2-7; 8 bases are shared with TRBD1. The junction had 4 bases not matched to a gene; V was cut back by 2 bases and J by 7 bases. The CDR3 length is 13 residues. Germline assignment: CDR1 MNHEY and CDR2 SVGAGI. The CDR3 region is CASSYGQGWEQYF. The CDR3 nucleotides are TGTGCCAGCAGTTACGGACAGGGTTGGGAGCAGTACTTC.

In its sample, this clone was seen a few times. The chain recombines TRBV10-2 with TRBJ1-2; D gene unclear. The CDR3 is made up of 12 amino acids. Germline-derived CDR1 and CDR2 are WSHSY and SAAADI. V lost 3 bases to trimming and J lost 4 bases, with 6 bases between them. CDR3 DNA sequence: TGCGCCAGCAGTGACAACTTCTATGGCTACACCTTC. This gives the protein CASSDNFYGYTF.

This chain connects TRBV6-4 to TRBJ2-1; TRBD1 matches at 9 bases. The CDR3 runs to 15 residues. V lost 2 bases, J lost 6 bases, and 5 bases stayed unmatched. CDR1 and CDR2 (germline): MRHNA, SNTAGT. CDR3 sequence: CASSDRDRDCNEQFF. The CDR3 coding sequence is TGTGCCAGCAGTGACCGGGACAGGGATTGCAATGAGCAGTTCTTC.

The J gene is TRBJ2-7, the V gene TRBV28; 7 nucleotides line up with TRBD2. Trimming took 3 bases from V and 2 from J; bases not matched to a gene: 4. This CDR3 region has 14 residues. Germline V lookup: CDR1 MDHEN, CDR2 SYDVKM. CDR3 in DNA: TGTGCCAGCAGTTTGTGGCGGGGGACCTACGAGCAGTACTTC. The encoded protein is CASSLWRGTYEQYF.

The chain combines TRBV30 with TRBJ1-2; D unresolved. CDR3 length: 11 residues. Trimming took off 0 bases at V and 10 bases at J, with 9 bases between the two ends. CDR1 is GTSNPN, CDR2 SVGIG, per germline (reference sequence). In DNA, the CDR3 is TGTGCCTGGAGTGTCGTTCGTGACTACACCTTC. Its protein product is CAWSVVRDYTF.